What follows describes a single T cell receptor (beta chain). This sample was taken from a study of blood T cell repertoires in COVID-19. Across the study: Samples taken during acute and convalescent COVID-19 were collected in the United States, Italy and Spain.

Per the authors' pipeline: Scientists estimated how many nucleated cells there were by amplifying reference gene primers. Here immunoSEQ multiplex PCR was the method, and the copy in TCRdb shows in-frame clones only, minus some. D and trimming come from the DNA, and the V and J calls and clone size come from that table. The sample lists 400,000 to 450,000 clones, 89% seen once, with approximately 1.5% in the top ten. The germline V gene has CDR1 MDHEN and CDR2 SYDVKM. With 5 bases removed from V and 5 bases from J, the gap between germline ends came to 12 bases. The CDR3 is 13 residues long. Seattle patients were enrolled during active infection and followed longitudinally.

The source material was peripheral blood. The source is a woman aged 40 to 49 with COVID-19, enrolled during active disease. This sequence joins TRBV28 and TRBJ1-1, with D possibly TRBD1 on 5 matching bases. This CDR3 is CASSIGTITEAFF. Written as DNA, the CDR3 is TGTGCCAGCAGTATAGGGACTATTACTGAAGCTTTCTTT.